This record looks at one TCR beta chain sequence and its context. Its antigen is still unknown. The data were obtained in a study of cytomegalovirus exposure and HLA in healthy donors. General study findings and limits: Later analysis revealed greater clonal expansion in HLA-associated TCR beta chains than in equally common others. It was taken for granted in presence/absence analyses that sequencing depth across donors was roughly uniform. Rarity characterized most TCR sequences, yet some public TCRs appeared in many donors. Most TCR beta V segments were productive about 90% or about 30% of the time in an earlier analysis.

V was pared by 0 bases and J by 0 bases, with 10 bases between. The CDR3 sequence is 16 residues long. Germline V lookup: CDR1 WNHNN, CDR2 SYGVQD (reference sequence). The primer mix had 60 Vbeta and 13 Jbeta primers. Profiling relied on immunoSEQ multiplex PCR, and the TCRdb table lists in-frame clones only, not all of them. The table has about 120,000 clones, about 60% seen once. The chain uses TRBV10-1 and TRBJ2-3; the D gene is possibly TRBD1 (6 bases). Input material: PBMCs. This TCR came from a man aged 35 to 55 in good health and CMV-seropositive. DNA of the CDR3: TGCGCCAGCAGTGAGTCTGGGACAACAAGCACAGATACGCAGTATTTT. Protein product: CASSESGTTSTDTQYF.